This paragraph reports one T cell receptor beta chain. Study processing details: By means of reference gene primer amplification, nucleated cell counts were estimated. Sequencing was performed with immunoSEQ multiplex PCR; in TCRdb, only in-frame clones are kept and a portion is missing. D and trimming come from the DNA, and the V and J calls and clone size come from that table. The sample lists about 150,000 clones; more than 70% were seen once. This specimen belongs to a study of blood T cell repertoires in COVID-19. This CDR3 is built from 15 residues. Germline trimming cut 4 bases from V and 2 bases from J; bases unmatched to any gene: 5. Per the germline V gene, CDR1 is SGHRS and CDR2 is YFSETQ.

The receptor's source is a woman between 65 and 79 years old who had recovered from COVID-19. The sequenced sample was peripheral blood. The gene calls are TRBV5-1 and TRBJ2-5, with 10 positions matching TRBD2. CDR3 sequence: CASSLKTSGQETQYF. In DNA form, the CDR3 reads TGCGCCAGCAGCCTGAAGACTAGCGGGCAAGAGACCCAGTACTTC.